Reported below is one T cell receptor beta chain. Its antigen is still unknown. This sample is part of a study of blood T cells in healthy people across ages. Overall study results and limits: Because donor CMV status was unknown, expanded clonotype changes were possibly confounded. Both naive CD4+ cell counts and diversity were greater in long-lived donors than in aged donors.

The second PCR ran about 6 to 11 cycles with a sample-barcoded 5' primer and J-beta primers. Using its own MiXCR run on the 5' RACE reads, TCRdb lists one record per CDR3 protein. The repertoire holds roughly 1,700,000 distinct CDR3 sequences, with under 30% as singletons. With 10 bases clipped from V and 2 bases from J, the junction kept 3 bases outside the gene matches. The CDR3 sequence is 12 residues long. Germline CDR1 reads SGHRS; CDR2 reads YFSETQ. There were healthy Caucasian individuals from Russia, aged roughly 6 to 100, serving as donors. There were at least 6 micrograms of total RNA extracted from every sample.

J is TRBJ2-3 and V is TRBV5-1, with TRBD2 matching over 8 bases. The sequenced material came from blood. The source of this sequence is a young woman in good health. For the CDR3, the DNA is TGCGCCCGGGGGGGGTCCACAGATACGCAGTATTTT. Encoded protein: CARGGSTDTQYF.